The 23 T cell receptor beta chains presented below share a single source sample, sequenced in a study of spatial heterogeneity in lung cancer. Their cognate antigens are unknown. TCRdb reprocessed the 5' RACE reads via MiXCR and lists one record per CDR3 protein. The sample lists approximately 2,500 distinct CDR3 sequences; approximately 1.5% were seen once. Points from the study as a whole: Counts of expanded intratumoral alpha and beta TCRs tracked tumor mutation counts.

Regarding time point: sample taken at primary tumor resection. The sample here was lung tumor tissue, taken at surgery. All receptors derive from a male donor with early-stage non-small cell lung cancer.

This clonotype is deemed medium-sized (0.01 to 0.1%). The V call is TRBV5-1, the J call TRBJ2-5, with a possible D match to TRBD1 (5 bases). The CDR3 has 15 residues. Germline CDR1 and CDR2: SGHRS and YFSETQ. V was clipped by 6 bases and J by 2 bases, with 17 bases between them. CDR3 sequence reads: CASTRQNANQETQYF. The CDR3 DNA sequence: TGCGCCAGCACGCGACAGAACGCAAATCAAGAGACCCAGTACTTC. The variable domain in full, with the rest retrieved from reference TRBV5-1 and TRBJ2-5, is KAGVTQTPRYLIKTRGQQVTLSCSPISGHRSVSWYQQTPGQGLQFLFEYFSETQRNKGNFPGRFSGRQFSNSRSEMNVSTLELGDSALYLCASTRQNANQETQYFGPGTRLLVL.

In its sample, this clonotype is medium-sized. The DNA for the CDR3 is TGCGCCAGCAGCCAATGGGGGGAAAGGGACAATGAGCAGTTCTTC. Its translation: CASSQWGERDNEQFF. The chain has TRBV5-1 and TRBJ2-1; TRBD2 is a possible D gene (6 bases). V was cut by 4 bases and J by 5 bases, with 16 bases left in between. CDR1 SGHRS and CDR2 YFSETQ come from the germline V gene. CDR3 length: 15 amino acids.

By proportion, this clonotype is medium-sized. CDR3 amino acids: CASSYGRGWGYTF. CDR3 DNA sequence: TGTGCCAGCAGTTATGGCAGGGGATGGGGCTACACCTTC. The J gene is TRBJ1-2, the V gene TRBV6-5; TRBD1 is a possible D gene (6 bases). The germline gives CDR1 MNHEY, CDR2 SVGAGI. V lost 3 bases, J lost 8 bases, and 13 bases lay in between. The CDR3 has 13 residues.

By sample share, this clonotype is medium-sized. The rearrangement joins TRBV6-6 to TRBJ1-6; TRBD1 might be the D (6 bases). The CDR3 has 15 amino acids. The germline V gene encodes CDR1 MNHNY and CDR2 SVGAGI (reference sequence). V gave up 0 bases and J gave up 4 bases, with 7 bases separating them. CDR3 residues: CASSYSGQYNSPLHF. CDR3 sequence (DNA): TGTGCCAGCAGTTACTCGGGACAATATAATTCACCCCTCCACTTT.

At least ten counts were recorded for this clonotype. This chain joins TRBV10-1 and TRBJ1-1; no definite D call. Germline CDR1 WNHNN, CDR2 SYGVQD (reference sequence). V lost 3 bases to trimming and J lost 1 base, with 6 bases between them. CDR3 length: 13 residues. This chain's CDR3 is CASSERENTEAFF. As DNA, the CDR3 is TGCGCCAGCAGTGAACGGGAGAACACTGAAGCTTTCTTT.

This clonotype is deemed medium-sized (0.01 to 0.1%). This chain connects TRBV6-5 to TRBJ1-2; the match to TRBD1 covers 9 bases. CDR1 and CDR2 from the germline V gene are MNHEY and SVGAGI. V was clipped by 5 bases and J by 8 bases; unmatched bases: 9. This CDR3 has 14 amino acids. The CDR3 nucleotides are TGTGCCAGCAGTGAGCTAGGGACAGGGAGAGGCTACACCTTC. Its protein is CASSELGTGRGYTF.

This clonotype was seen many times. The chain uses TRBV9 and TRBJ2-2; D perhaps matches TRBD2 (7 bases). Trimming shortened V by 4 bases and J by 4 bases, and 17 bases separated the two germline ends. In germline, CDR1 is SGDLS, CDR2 YYNGEE. The CDR3 is 16 residues long. The CDR3 sequence is CASSPGGSGVTGELFF. CDR3 sequence (DNA): TGTGCCAGCAGCCCCGGGGGGTCAGGGGTCACCGGGGAGCTGTTTTTT.

In its sample, this clonotype was seen many times. The rearrangement uses TRBV7-2 and TRBJ2-7, with 7 bases aligning to TRBD2. The CDR3 spans 15 residues. Germline CDR1 reads SGHTA; CDR2 reads FQGNSA. With 1 base clipped from V and 5 bases from J, the junction kept 8 bases outside the gene matches. The CDR3 DNA is TGTGCCAGCAGCTTAGTCGGCGGGAGTGGCCACGAGCAGTACTTC. Protein sequence: CASSLVGGSGHEQYF.

By share, this clonotype counts as medium-sized. The chain joins TRBV29-1 to TRBJ2-2; 9 nucleotides match TRBD1. This CDR3 contains 14 residues. Unmatched junction bases numbered 4, after V lost 6 bases and J lost 2 bases. Per germline, CDR1 SQVTM and CDR2 ANQGSEA. CDR3 coding DNA: TGCAGCGTCCCGGGACAGGGTAACACCGGGGAGCTGTTTTTT. Translation: CSVPGQGNTGELFF.

Within the sample, this clonotype is medium-sized (0.01 to 0.1%). This chain uses TRBV20-1 with TRBJ1-5; D might be TRBD1 (6 bases). V lost 3 bases to trimming and J lost 0 bases, with 12 bases between them. Germline V CDR1 and CDR2: DFQATT, SNEGSKA (reference sequence). The CDR3 runs to 15 residues. The CDR3: CSARGGGNSNQPQHF. In DNA form, the CDR3 reads TGCAGTGCTAGGGGGGGGGGCAATAGCAATCAGCCCCAGCATTTT.

Within the sample, this clonotype is medium-sized. This chain uses TRBV3-2 with TRBJ2-1; the listed D gene, TRBD2, was not tested against the DNA. TRBV3-2 is described as a pseudogene. The CDR3 is 14 residues long. The CDR3 sequence: CASSPGLAGQEQFF. The DNA of the CDR3 is TGTGCCAGCAGCCCGGGACTAGCGGGACAAGAGCAGTTCTTC.

By proportion, this clonotype is medium-sized. The chain has TRBV10-3 and TRBJ1-1; D is unresolved. The ends were cut back, 7 bases at V and 1 base at J, with 10 bases in the middle. The CDR3 runs to 13 residues. The germline CDR1 and CDR2 sequences are ENHRY and SYGVKD. The CDR3 DNA follows: TGTGCCATCAAAGACACTTGGAACACTGAAGCTTTCTTT. Translating it yields CAIKDTWNTEAFF.

In its sample, this clonotype was seen many times. The rearrangement uses TRBV10-1 and TRBJ1-6; D is unclear. V dropped 3 bases and J dropped 7 bases, with 7 bases sitting between them. This CDR3 has 13 residues. Germline V gives CDR1 WNHNN, CDR2 SYGVQD (reference sequence). The chain's CDR3 is CASSDRFNSPLHF. The CDR3 region has the DNA TGCGCCAGCAGTGACAGATTCAATTCACCCCTCCACTTT.

This clonotype is termed medium-sized. The chain combines TRBV19 with TRBJ2-5; tentative D call: TRBD1 (5 bases). Germline V gene data show CDR1 as LNHDA and CDR2 as SQIVND (reference sequence). Between the trimmed V and J ends, which lost 6 bases and 0 bases, there was a span of 14 bases. This CDR3 has 15 amino acids. The CDR3 spells CASRRSWGYQETQYF. In DNA, the CDR3 is TGTGCCAGTAGAAGGTCCTGGGGCTACCAAGAGACCCAGTACTTC.

This clonotype is medium-sized by share. This sequence joins TRBV5-1 and TRBJ2-7; 8 bases match TRBD1. CDR1 is SGHRS, CDR2 YFSETQ, per germline. The V segment lost 0 bases and the J segment 1 base; nucleotides outside the gene matches: 3. This CDR3 region has 15 residues. The CDR3 sequence is CASSLGQGFSYEQYF. CDR3 DNA: TGCGCCAGCAGCTTGGGACAGGGGTTTTCCTACGAGCAGTACTTC.

By its share, this clonotype is medium-sized (0.01 to 0.1%). The chain recombines TRBV5-1 with TRBJ2-2; 7 bases line up with TRBD1. Germline lookup yields CDR1 SGHRS and CDR2 YFSETQ. This CDR3 contains 16 residues. V gave up 0 bases and J gave up 6 bases; unmatched junction bases: 8. The CDR3 protein is CASSLDRDSASGELFF. In nucleotides, the CDR3 is TGCGCCAGCAGCTTGGACCGGGACAGCGCTTCCGGGGAGCTGTTTTTT.

This clonotype appeared many times. The CDR3 region has the DNA TGTGCCAGCAGTTTGACTAGCGGGTTCACCTACAATGAGCAGTTCTTC. As protein: CASSLTSGFTYNEQFF. The rearrangement joins TRBV2 to TRBJ2-1; 10 bases are a match to TRBD2. The CDR3 contains 16 residues. The germline V gene encodes CDR1 SNHLY and CDR2 FYNNEI. J was trimmed by 2 bases and V by 5 bases; bases with no gene match: 6.

This clonotype counts as medium-sized. This chain links TRBV2 with TRBJ2-5; 11 nucleotides align to TRBD2. The junction had 2 bases not matched to a gene; V was cut back by 5 bases and J by 3 bases. Germline V gene data show CDR1 as SNHLY and CDR2 as FYNNEI. CDR3 length: 14 residues. The CDR3 nucleotides are TGTGCCAGCAGTCCGGGACTAGCGGAAGAGACCCAGTACTTC. Protein sequence: CASSPGLAEETQYF. Full variable domain (missing parts from reference TRBV2 and TRBJ2-5): EPEVTQTPSHQVTQMGQEVILRCVPISNHLYFYWYRQILGQKVEFLVSFYNNEISEKSEIFDDQFSVERPDGSNFTLKIRSTKLEDSAMYFCASSPGLAEETQYFGPGTRLLVL.

This clonotype rates as medium-sized. The V gene is TRBV3-1, the J gene TRBJ2-1, with D possibly TRBD1 on 5 matching bases. The CDR3 has 19 amino acids. Trimming took off 4 bases at V and 3 bases at J, with 25 bases between the two ends. Germline-derived CDR1 and CDR2 are LGHDT and YNNKEL (reference sequence). The CDR3 DNA reads as TGTGCCAGCAGCCCGAAGGGGATTCAGGTCGGCGCGGACTACAATGAGCAGTTCTTC. This codes for CASSPKGIQVGADYNEQFF.

This clonotype is judged medium-sized (0.01 to 0.1%). The gene calls are TRBV18 and TRBJ2-2; D is possibly TRBD1 (5 bases). The germline V gene encodes CDR1 KGHSH and CDR2 LQKENI. Trimming left V 2 bases short and J 2 bases short, with 12 bases between. This CDR3 is built from 16 residues. This CDR3 is CASSPALGRNTGELFF. Written as DNA, the CDR3 is TGTGCCAGCTCACCAGCGTTGGGGCGAAACACCGGGGAGCTGTTTTTT.

By frequency in the sample, this clonotype is large (0.1 to 1%). V is TRBV20-1 and J is TRBJ2-6; D is unresolved. Germline CDR1 DFQATT, CDR2 SNEGSKA (reference sequence). The CDR3 is 16 residues long. Trimming cost V 5 bases and J 0 bases, with 14 bases left between them. The CDR3, as DNA: TGCAGTGCTGAAGGGCCCGTCGGCTCTGGGGCCAACGTCCTGACTTTC. It encodes CSAEGPVGSGANVLTF.

This clonotype was counted many times. This rearrangement joins TRBV6-1 to TRBJ2-5, with 9 bases lining up with TRBD1. The CDR3 is made up of 14 amino acids. The germline V gene has CDR1 MNHNS and CDR2 SASEGT. V lost 6 bases to trimming and J lost 5 bases; unmatched junction nucleotides: 7. The CDR3 coding sequence is TGTGCCAGCAGATCACAGGGGGCAGGGGAGACCCAGTACTTC. It encodes CASRSQGAGETQYF.

This clonotype is deemed medium-sized. This chain uses TRBV5-1 with TRBJ2-1, with a possible D match to TRBD2 (5 bases). The germline V gene encodes CDR1 SGHRS and CDR2 YFSETQ. The CDR3 spans 17 residues. The germline V and J ends were trimmed by 4 bases and 7 bases, with 24 bases remaining between them. CDR3: CASSTERTLSRSNEQFF. In DNA form, the CDR3 reads TGCGCCAGCAGCACGGAAAGGACTCTTTCGCGGTCGAATGAGCAGTTCTTC. Together with reference TRBV5-1 and TRBJ2-1, the CDR3 gives the full variable domain: KAGVTQTPRYLIKTRGQQVTLSCSPISGHRSVSWYQQTPGQGLQFLFEYFSETQRNKGNFPGRFSGRQFSNSRSEMNVSTLELGDSALYLCASSTERTLSRSNEQFFGPGTRLTVL.